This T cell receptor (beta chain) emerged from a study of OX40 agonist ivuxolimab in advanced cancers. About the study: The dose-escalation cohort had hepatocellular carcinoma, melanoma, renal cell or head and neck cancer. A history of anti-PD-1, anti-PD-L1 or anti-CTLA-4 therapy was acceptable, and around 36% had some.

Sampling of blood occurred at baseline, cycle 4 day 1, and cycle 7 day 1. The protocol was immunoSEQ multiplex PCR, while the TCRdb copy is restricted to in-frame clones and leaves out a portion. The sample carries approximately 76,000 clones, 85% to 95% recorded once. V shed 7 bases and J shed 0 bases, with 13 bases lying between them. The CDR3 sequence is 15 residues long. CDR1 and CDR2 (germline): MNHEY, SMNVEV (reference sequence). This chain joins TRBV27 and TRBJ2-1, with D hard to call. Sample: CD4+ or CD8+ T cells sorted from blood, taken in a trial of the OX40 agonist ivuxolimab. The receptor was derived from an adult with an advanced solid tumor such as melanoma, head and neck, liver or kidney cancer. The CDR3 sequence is CASTPAGSSYNEQFF. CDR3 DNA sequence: TGTGCCAGCACCCCAGCCGGAAGCTCCTACAATGAGCAGTTCTTC.